This TCR beta chain stems from a study of blood T cells in healthy people across ages. For the study at large: Capture via template switching afforded approximately one barcoded beta molecule per two T cells.

Using a J-beta primer mix together with a sample-barcoded 5' primer, a second PCR was run for roughly 6 to 12 cycles. Each cDNA molecule received a tag from a template-switch adaptor that had 12 random nucleotides. TCRdb reprocessed the 5' RACE reads with MiXCR, giving one entry per CDR3 protein. This table has fewer than 1.5 million distinct CDR3 sequences, approximately 42% appearing once. Caucasian, healthy and from Russia, the donors were aged between about 6 and 90. V was trimmed by 3 bases and J by 3 bases, leaving 11 bases between them. The CDR3 consists of 14 residues. The sample holds a few counts of this clonotype.

The sequence was collected from a woman aged 18-29 years in good health. The rearrangement joins TRBV12-3 or TRBV12-4 to TRBJ1-2, with D uncertain. Source material: blood. For the CDR3, the DNA is TGTGCCAGCAGTTTGGCCACGATACACTATGGCTACACCTTC. Translation gives CASSLATIHYGYTF.